This TCR beta chain is from a study of T cells after posttransplantation cyclophosphamide. Sequencing used immunoSEQ multiplex PCR; TCRdb keeps in-frame clones, though not all of them. Recorded here are some 50,000 clones, none singletons. This clone was picked up many times. Sample: PBMCs. The source of this sequence is a man aged 40-49 years in good health, CMV-negative, and a related stem cell transplant donor.

The CDR3 loop reads CASKLAPSTDTQYF. The CDR3 DNA reads as TGTGCCAGCAAGCTAGCGCCCAGCACAGATACGCAGTATTTT. The V call is TRBV2, the J call TRBJ2-3; maybe TRBD2 (6 bases). This CDR3 is built from 14 residues. Germline assignment: CDR1 SNHLY and CDR2 FYNNEI. V gave up 7 bases and J gave up 0 bases, with 11 bases separating them.